Listed below are T cell receptor beta chains from one sample, sequenced in a study of T-cell reconstitution after alpha-beta-depleted transplantation in children. TCRdb called the PCR reads again in MiXCR, with one record for every CDR3 protein. This table holds about 580,000 distinct CDR3 sequences, about 23% found once. The starting material was PBMCs, mostly from graft donor cells, obtained 360 days after TCRalphabeta/CD19-depleted stem cell transplant. These receptors were taken from a boy younger than two who had a stem cell transplant for acute myeloid leukemia, so the T cells may come from the graft donor. CDR3s include the opening cysteine and the closing phenylalanine or tryptophan. The D gene is left open where the match is weak. Rows may omit the clone size; those that give it use once, few, many or a size class.

j_call | clone_size | d_call | v_call | cdr3_aa | cdr3_nt
TRBJ2-1 | . | . | TRBV20-1 | CSASRRGEQFF | TGCAGTGCTTCCCGGAGGGGTGAGCAGTTCTTC
TRBJ2-1 | many | TRBD2 | TRBV12-3/TRBV12-4 | CASSLPRVAGLNEQFF | TGTGCCAGCAGTCTCCCCCGGGTAGCGGGCCTCAATGAGCAGTTCTTC
TRBJ1-5 | few | TRBD1 | TRBV7-2 | CASRHRTGEQPQHF | TGTGCCAGCAGACATCGGACAGGGGAACAGCCCCAGCATTTT
TRBJ2-2 | . | . | TRBV7-6 | CASSLETHSTGELFF | TGTGCCAGCAGCTTAGAAACACACAGCACCGGGGAGCTGTTTTTT
TRBJ2-4 | few | . | TRBV20-1 | CSAHRDVDKNIQYF | TGCAGTGCCCACAGGGATGTTGACAAAAACATTCAGTACTTC
TRBJ2-5 | many | . | TRBV6-5 | CASSYSTPIETQYF | TGTGCCAGCAGTTACTCAACACCGATCGAGACCCAGTACTTC
TRBJ1-1 | few | . | TRBV20-1 | CSARDRTRRNTEAFF | TGCAGTGCTAGAGATCGGACCCGCCGGAACACTGAAGCTTTCTTT
TRBJ2-3 | many | . | TRBV7-2 | CASSLGRRGQVYF | TGTGCCAGCAGCTTAGGAAGGCGGGGGCAGGTGTATTTT
TRBJ2-3 | few | TRBD1 | TRBV20-1 | CSARALRDRETDTQYF | TGCAGTGCTAGAGCCCTCCGGGACAGGGAAACAGATACGCAGTATTTT
TRBJ2-3 | many | . | TRBV5-1 | CASSFEAGAPVNTQYF | TGCGCCAGCAGCTTCGAGGCGGGGGCCCCGGTGAATACGCAGTATTTT
TRBJ1-1 | . | . | TRBV2 | CASSEVGGTNTEAFF | TGTGCCAGCAGTGAAGTCGGAGGGACGAACACTGAAGCTTTCTTT
TRBJ2-2 | many | . | TRBV28 | CASSDRRNTGELFF | TGTGCCAGCTCCGACAGGAGGAACACCGGGGAGCTGTTTTTT
TRBJ2-7 | . | . | TRBV12-3/TRBV12-4 | CASRNGWTYEQYF | TGTGCCAGCAGAAACGGGTGGACCTACGAGCAGTACTTC
TRBJ2-7 | few | . | TRBV12-3/TRBV12-4 | CASSPLTSEQYF | TGTGCCAGCAGTCCCCTGACTAGCGAGCAGTACTTC
TRBJ2-1 | few | . | TRBV20-1 | CSAASFSSSIYNEQFF | TGCAGTGCTGCCTCTTTTAGCAGTTCCATCTACAATGAGCAGTTCTTC
TRBJ1-1 | . | TRBD1 | TRBV7-8 | CASSSRRTGGTEAFF | TGTGCCAGCAGCTCCCGACGGACAGGCGGTACCGAAGCTTTCTTT
TRBJ1-5 | many | TRBD1 | TRBV6-6 | CASSWDRVEPQHF | TGTGCCAGCAGTTGGGACAGGGTGGAGCCCCAGCATTTT